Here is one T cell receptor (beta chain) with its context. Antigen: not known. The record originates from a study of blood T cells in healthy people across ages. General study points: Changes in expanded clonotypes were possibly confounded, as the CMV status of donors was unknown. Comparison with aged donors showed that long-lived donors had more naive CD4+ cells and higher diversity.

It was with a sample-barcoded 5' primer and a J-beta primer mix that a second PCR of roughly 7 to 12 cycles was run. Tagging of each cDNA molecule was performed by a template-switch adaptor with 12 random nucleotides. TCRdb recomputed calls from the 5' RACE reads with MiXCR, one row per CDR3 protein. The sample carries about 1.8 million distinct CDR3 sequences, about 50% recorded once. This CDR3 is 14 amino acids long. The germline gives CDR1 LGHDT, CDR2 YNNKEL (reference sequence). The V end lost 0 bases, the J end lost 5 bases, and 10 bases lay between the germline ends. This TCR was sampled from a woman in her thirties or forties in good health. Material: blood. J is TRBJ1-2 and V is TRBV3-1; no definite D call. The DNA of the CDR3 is TGTGCCAGCAGCCAAGACTCCAAGGTTTATGGCTACACCTTC. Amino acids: CASSQDSKVYGYTF.